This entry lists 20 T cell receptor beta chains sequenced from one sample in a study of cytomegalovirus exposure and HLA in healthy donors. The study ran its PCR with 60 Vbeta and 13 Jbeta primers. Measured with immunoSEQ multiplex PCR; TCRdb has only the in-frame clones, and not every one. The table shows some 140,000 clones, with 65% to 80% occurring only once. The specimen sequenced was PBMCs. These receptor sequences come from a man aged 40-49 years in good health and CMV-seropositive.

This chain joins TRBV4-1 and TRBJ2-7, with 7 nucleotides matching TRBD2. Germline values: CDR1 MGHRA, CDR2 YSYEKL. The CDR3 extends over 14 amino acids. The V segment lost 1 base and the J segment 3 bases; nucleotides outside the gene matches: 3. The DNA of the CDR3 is TGCGCCAGCAGCCAAGCCGAGCGGGACTACGAGCAGTACTTC. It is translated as CASSQAERDYEQYF.

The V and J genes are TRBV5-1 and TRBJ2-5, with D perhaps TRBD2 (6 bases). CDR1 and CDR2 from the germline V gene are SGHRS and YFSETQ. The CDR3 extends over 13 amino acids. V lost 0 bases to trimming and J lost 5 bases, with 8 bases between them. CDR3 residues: CASSLVGGETQYF. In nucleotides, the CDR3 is TGCGCCAGCAGCTTGGTCGGAGGGGAGACCCAGTACTTC.

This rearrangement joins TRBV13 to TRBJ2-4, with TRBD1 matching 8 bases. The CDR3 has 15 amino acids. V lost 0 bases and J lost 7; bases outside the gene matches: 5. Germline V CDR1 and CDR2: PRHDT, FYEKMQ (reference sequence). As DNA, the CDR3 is TGTGCCAGCAGCTTAGGGCAGGGGGCTTTGAACATTCAGTACTTC. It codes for CASSLGQGALNIQYF. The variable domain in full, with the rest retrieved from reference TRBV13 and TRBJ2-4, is AAGVIQSPRHLIKEKRETATLKCYPIPRHDTVYWYQQGPGQDPQFLISFYEKMQSDKGSIPDRFSAQQFSDYHSELNMSSLELGDSALYFCASSLGQGALNIQYFGAGTRLSVL.

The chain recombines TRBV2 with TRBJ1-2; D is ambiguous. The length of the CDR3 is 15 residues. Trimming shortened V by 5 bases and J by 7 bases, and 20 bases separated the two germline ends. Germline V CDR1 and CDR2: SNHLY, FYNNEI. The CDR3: CASSINREPSGGYTF. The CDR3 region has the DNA TGTGCCAGCAGTATTAACCGGGAGCCCAGCGGTGGCTACACCTTC. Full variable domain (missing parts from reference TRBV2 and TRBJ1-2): EPEVTQTPSHQVTQMGQEVILRCVPISNHLYFYWYRQILGQKVEFLVSFYNNEISEKSEIFDDQFSVERPDGSNFTLKIRSTKLEDSAMYFCASSINREPSGGYTFGSGTRLTVV.

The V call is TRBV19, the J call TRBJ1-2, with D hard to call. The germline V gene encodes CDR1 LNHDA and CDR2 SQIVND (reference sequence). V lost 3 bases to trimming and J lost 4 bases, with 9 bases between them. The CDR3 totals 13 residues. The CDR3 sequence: CASSISRLYGYTF. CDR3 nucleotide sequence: TGTGCCAGTAGTATTTCCCGACTCTATGGCTACACCTTC.

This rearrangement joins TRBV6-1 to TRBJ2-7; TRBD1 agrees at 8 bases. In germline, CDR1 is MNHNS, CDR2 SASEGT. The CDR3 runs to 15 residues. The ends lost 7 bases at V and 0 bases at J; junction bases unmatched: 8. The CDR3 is CASTRDRLSSYEQYF. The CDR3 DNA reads TGTGCCAGCACGAGGGACAGGCTGAGCTCCTACGAGCAGTACTTC.

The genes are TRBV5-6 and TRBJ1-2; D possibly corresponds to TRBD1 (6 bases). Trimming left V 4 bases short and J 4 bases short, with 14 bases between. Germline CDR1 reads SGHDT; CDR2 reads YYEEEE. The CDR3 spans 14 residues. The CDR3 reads CASSGDTTFYGYTF. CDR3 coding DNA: TGTGCCAGCAGCGGGGACACAACCTTCTATGGCTACACCTTC. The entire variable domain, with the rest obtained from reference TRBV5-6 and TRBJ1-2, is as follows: DAGVTQSPTHLIKTRGQQVTLRCSPKSGHDTVSWYQQALGQGPQFIFQYYEEEERQRGNFPDRFSGHQFPNYSSELNVNALLLGDSALYLCASSGDTTFYGYTFGSGTRLTVV.

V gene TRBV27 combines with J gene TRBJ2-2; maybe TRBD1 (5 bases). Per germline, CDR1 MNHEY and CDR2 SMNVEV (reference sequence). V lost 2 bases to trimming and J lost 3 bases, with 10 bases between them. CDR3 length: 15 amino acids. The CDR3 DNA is TGTGCCAGCAGTTTACAGCAGGGTTACACCGGGGAGCTGTTTTTT. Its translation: CASSLQQGYTGELFF.

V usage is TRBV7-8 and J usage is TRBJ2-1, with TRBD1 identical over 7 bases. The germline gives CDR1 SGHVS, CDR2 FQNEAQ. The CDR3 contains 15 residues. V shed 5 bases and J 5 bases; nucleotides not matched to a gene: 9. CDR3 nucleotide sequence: TGTGCCAGCAGCCCGGGGACAGCTCAAGACAATGAGCAGTTCTTC. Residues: CASSPGTAQDNEQFF.

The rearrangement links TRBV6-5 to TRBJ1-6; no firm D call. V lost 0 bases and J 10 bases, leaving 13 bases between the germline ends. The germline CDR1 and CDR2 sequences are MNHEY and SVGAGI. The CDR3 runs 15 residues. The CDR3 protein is CASSYSIPSESPLHF. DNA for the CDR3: TGTGCCAGCAGTTACTCGATCCCTTCAGAATCACCCCTCCACTTT.

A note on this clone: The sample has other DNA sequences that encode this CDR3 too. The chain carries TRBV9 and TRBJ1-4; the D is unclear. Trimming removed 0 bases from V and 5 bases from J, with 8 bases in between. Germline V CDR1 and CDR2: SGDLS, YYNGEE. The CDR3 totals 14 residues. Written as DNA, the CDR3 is TGTGCCAGCAGCGTAGTAGGAGGGAATGAAAAACTGTTTTTT. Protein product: CASSVVGGNEKLFF.

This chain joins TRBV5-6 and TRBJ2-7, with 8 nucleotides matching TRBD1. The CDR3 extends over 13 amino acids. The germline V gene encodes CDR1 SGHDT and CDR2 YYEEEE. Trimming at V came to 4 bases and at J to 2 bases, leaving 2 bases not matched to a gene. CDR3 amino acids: CASSRDRTYEQYF. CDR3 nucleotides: TGTGCCAGCAGCCGGGACAGGACCTACGAGCAGTACTTC.

CDR3 DNA sequence: TGTGCCAGCAGCTTACCCAGACTAGCGGGAGGCAATGAGCAGTTCTTC. Amino acid sequence: CASSLPRLAGGNEQFF. V usage is TRBV11-1 and J usage is TRBJ2-1, with 13 bases matching TRBD2. With V trimmed by 2 bases and J by 6 bases, 4 bases remained unmatched. CDR3 length: 16 amino acids. Germline V CDR1 and CDR2: SGHAT, FQDESV (reference sequence).

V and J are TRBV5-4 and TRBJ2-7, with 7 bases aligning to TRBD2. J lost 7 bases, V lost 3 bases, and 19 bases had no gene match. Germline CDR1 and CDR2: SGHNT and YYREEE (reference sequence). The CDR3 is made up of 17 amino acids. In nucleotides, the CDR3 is TGTGCCAGCAGCTATCAAAATAGCGGGTTGTCCTACGGGGAGCAGTACTTC. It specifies CASSYQNSGLSYGEQYF.

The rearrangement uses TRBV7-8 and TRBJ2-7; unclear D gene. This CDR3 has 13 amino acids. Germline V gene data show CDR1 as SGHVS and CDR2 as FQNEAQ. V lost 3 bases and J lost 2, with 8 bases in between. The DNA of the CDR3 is TGTGCCAGCAGCTTCCCACTGGCCTACGAGCAGTACTTC. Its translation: CASSFPLAYEQYF. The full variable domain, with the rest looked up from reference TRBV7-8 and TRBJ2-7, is GAGVSQSPRYKVAKRGQDVALRCDPISGHVSLFWYQQALGQGPEFLTYFQNEAQLDKSGLPSDRFFAERPEGSVSTLKIQRTQQEDSAVYLCASSFPLAYEQYFGPGTRLTVT.

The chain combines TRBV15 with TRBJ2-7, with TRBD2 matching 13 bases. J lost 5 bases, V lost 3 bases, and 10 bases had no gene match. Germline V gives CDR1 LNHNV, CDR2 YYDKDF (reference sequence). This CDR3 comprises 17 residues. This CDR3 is CATSRDSGTSGNHEQYF. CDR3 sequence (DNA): TGTGCCACCAGCAGGGATTCAGGGACTAGCGGGAACCACGAGCAGTACTTC.

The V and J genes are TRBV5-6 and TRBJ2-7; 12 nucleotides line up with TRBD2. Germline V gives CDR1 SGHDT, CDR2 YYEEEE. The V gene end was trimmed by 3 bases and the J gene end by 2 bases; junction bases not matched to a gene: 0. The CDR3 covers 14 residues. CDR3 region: CASSWTSGTYEQYF. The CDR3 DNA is TGTGCCAGCAGCTGGACTAGCGGGACCTACGAGCAGTACTTC.

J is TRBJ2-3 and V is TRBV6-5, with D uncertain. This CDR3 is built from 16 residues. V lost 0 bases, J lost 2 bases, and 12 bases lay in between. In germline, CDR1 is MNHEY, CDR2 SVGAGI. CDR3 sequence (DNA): TGTGCCAGCAGTTACTCCAGTCACGCCGACACAGATACGCAGTATTTT. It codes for CASSYSSHADTDTQYF.

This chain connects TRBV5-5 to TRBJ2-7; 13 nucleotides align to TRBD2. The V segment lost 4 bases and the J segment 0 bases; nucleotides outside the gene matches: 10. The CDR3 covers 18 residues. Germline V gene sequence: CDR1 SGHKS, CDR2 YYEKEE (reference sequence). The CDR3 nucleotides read TGTGCCAGCAGCGGCGCCGGGACTAGCGGGACCGGCTCCTACGAGCAGTACTTC. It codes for CASSGAGTSGTGSYEQYF.

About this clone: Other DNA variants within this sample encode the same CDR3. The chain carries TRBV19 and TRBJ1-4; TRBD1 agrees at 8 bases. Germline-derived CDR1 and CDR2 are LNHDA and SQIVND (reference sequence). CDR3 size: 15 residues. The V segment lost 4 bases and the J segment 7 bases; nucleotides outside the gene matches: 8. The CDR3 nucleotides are TGTGCCAGTAGTACTGGACAGGGATGGATTGAAAAACTGTTTTTT. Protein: CASSTGQGWIEKLFF.